This record looks at one T cell receptor beta chain sequence and its context. The CDR3 runs 18 residues. V shed 3 bases and J 2 bases; nucleotides not matched to a gene: 13. The germline gives CDR1 SGHRS, CDR2 YFSETQ. These data originate in a study of spatial heterogeneity in lung cancer. One entry per CDR3 protein results from TCRdb running MiXCR on the 5' RACE reads. In the table there are around 45,000 distinct CDR3 sequences, roughly an eighth of which are singletons. Indicated time point: sample taken at primary tumor resection. Whole RNA obtained from tumor, nontumor lung or frozen PBMC underwent sequencing without sorting.

The sample consisted of PBMCs, taken at surgery. The V call is TRBV5-1, the J call TRBJ2-5; 10 bases match TRBD2. The sequence derives from a male donor with early-stage non-small cell lung cancer. The CDR3 is CASSSGTAGTSVQETQYF. The CDR3 bases are TGCGCCAGCAGCTCCGGGACGGCCGGGACTAGCGTACAAGAGACCCAGTACTTC. Full variable domain (outside the CDR3, taken from reference TRBV5-1 and TRBJ2-5): KAGVTQTPRYLIKTRGQQVTLSCSPISGHRSVSWYQQTPGQGLQFLFEYFSETQRNKGNFPGRFSGRQFSNSRSEMNVSTLELGDSALYLCASSSGTAGTSVQETQYFGPGTRLLVL.